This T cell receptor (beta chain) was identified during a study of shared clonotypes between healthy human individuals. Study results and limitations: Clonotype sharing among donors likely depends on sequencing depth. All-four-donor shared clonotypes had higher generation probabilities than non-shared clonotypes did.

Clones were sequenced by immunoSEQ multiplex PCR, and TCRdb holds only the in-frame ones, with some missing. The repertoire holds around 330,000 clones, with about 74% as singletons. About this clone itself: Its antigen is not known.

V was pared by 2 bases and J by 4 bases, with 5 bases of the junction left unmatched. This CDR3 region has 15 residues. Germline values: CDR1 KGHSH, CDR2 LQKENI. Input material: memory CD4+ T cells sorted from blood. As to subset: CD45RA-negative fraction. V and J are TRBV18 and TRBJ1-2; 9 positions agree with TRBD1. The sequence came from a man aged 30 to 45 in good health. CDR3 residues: CASSPWGQGSYGYTF. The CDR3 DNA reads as TGTGCCAGCTCACCATGGGGACAGGGCTCCTATGGCTACACCTTC.